The clone carrying this T cell receptor beta chain was detected a few times. This sample is drawn from a study of blood T cell repertoires in COVID-19. The V gene's germline CDR1 is SGHRS and CDR2 YFSETQ. Trimming at V came to 5 bases and at J to 7 bases, leaving 14 bases not matched to a gene. The CDR3 has 17 amino acids. The repertoire was sequenced with immunoSEQ multiplex PCR; TCRdb's copy has only in-frame clones and lacks some. The data hold roughly 250,000 clones, with 82% observed a single time. The chain uses TRBV5-1 and TRBJ1-6; TRBD1 agrees at 8 bases. This clonotype was sampled from a woman older than 75 with active or convalescent COVID-19. Sample: peripheral blood. CDR3 coding DNA: TGCGCCAGCAGACGAACAGACAGGGGTAGGGAAAATTCACCCCTCCACTTT. Amino acids: CASRRTDRGRENSPLHF. Full variable domain (remainder filled in from reference TRBV5-1 and TRBJ1-6): KAGVTQTPRYLIKTRGQQVTLSCSPISGHRSVSWYQQTPGQGLQFLFEYFSETQRNKGNFPGRFSGRQFSNSRSEMNVSTLELGDSALYLCASRRTDRGRENSPLHFGNGTRLTVT.